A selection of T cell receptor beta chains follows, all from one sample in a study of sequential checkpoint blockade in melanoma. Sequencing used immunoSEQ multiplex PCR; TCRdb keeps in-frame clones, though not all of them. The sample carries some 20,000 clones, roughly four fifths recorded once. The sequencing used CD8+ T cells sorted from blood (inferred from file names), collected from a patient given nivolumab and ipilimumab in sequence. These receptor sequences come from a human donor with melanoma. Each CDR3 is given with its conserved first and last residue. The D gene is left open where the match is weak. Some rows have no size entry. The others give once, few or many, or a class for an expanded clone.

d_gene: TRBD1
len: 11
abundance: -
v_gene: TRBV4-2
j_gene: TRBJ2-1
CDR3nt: TGTGCCACGGGACAGGGCAATGAGCAGTTCTTC
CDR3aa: CATGQGNEQFF

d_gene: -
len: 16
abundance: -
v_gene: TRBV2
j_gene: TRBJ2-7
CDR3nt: TGTGCCAGCAGTGAAGCTTTACTAGAGGACAGCTACGAGCAGTACTTC
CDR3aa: CASSEALLEDSYEQYF

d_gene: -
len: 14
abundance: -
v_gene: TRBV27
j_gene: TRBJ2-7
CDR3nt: TGTGCCAGCAGATACGGAGAGAGCTCCTACGAGCAGTACTTC
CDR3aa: CASRYGESSYEQYF

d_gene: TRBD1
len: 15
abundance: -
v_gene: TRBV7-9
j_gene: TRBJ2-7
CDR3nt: TGTGCCAGCAGCCGGAGGGACAGGGGGTTTGGCGAGCAGTACTTC
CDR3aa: CASSRRDRGFGEQYF

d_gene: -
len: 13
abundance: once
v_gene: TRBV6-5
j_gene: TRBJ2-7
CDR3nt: TGTGCCAGCAGCAAATCGGGATCCTACGAGCAGTACTTC
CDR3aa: CASSKSGSYEQYF

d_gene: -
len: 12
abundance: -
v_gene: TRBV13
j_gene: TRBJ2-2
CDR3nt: TGTGCCAGCAGCCGGGGGTCCGGGGAGCTGTTTTTT
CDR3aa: CASSRGSGELFF

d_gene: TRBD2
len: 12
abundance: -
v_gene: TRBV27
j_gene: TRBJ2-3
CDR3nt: TGTGCGACGTCGACTAGCGGACATACGCAGTATTTT
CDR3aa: CATSTSGHTQYF

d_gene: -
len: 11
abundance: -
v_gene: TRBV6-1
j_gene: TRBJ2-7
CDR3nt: TGTGCCACCGTGACAGCCTACGAGCAGTACTTC
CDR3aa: CATVTAYEQYF

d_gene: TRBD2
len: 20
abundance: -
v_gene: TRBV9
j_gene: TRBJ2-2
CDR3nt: TGTGCCAGCAGCCCCCCCGAGAGTAGCGGGGGGGCTTTCGACACCGGGGAGCTGTTTTTT
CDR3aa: CASSPPESSGGAFDTGELFF

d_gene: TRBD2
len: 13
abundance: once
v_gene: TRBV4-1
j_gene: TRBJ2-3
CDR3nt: TGCGCCAGCAGCCAGTTAGCGGGGGATACGCAGTATTTT
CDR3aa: CASSQLAGDTQYF

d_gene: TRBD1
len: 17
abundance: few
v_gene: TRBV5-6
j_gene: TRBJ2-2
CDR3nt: TGTGCCAGCAGCCCTCGGGACAGGGTACCTAACACCGGGGAGCTGTTTTTT
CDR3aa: CASSPRDRVPNTGELFF

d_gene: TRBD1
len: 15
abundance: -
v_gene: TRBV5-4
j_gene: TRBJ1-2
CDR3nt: TGTGCCAGCAGCTTCCAGGGGGCTTGGGCCTATGGCTACACCTTC
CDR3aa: CASSFQGAWAYGYTF

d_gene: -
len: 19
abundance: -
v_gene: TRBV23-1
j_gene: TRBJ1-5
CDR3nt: TGCGCCAGCAGTCAATCTCGGGGTGGCGTGCACTATAGCAATCAGCCCCAGCATTTT
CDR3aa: CASSQSRGGVHYSNQPQHF

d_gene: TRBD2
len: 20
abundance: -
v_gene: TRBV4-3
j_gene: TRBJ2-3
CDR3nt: TGCGCCAGCAGCCAACCCCCCTGGCTACTAGCGGGGGGGAGCACAGATACGCAGTATTTT
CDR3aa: CASSQPPWLLAGGSTDTQYF

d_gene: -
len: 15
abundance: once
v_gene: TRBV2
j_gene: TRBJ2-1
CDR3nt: TGTGCCAGCATGAGAGGGCGGACCTACTACAATGAGCAGTTCTTC
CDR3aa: CASMRGRTYYNEQFF

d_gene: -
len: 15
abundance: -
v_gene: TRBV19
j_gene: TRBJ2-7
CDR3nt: TGTGCCAGTACCCCGGAGGGAGAAGGAAGGTACGAGCAGTACTTC
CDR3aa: CASTPEGEGRYEQYF

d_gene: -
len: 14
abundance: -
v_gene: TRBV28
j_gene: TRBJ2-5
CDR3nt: TGTGCCAGCAGGAGAAAGGGTGGGAGGGAGACCCAGTACTTC
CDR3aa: CASRRKGGRETQYF

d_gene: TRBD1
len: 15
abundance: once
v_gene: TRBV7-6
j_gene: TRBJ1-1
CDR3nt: TGTGCCAGCAGCTTAGGAGGGACAGCGAACACTGAAGCTTTCTTT
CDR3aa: CASSLGGTANTEAFF

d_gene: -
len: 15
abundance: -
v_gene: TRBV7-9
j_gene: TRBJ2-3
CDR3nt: TGTGCCAGCAGCCCAAACAGGGCGTTGGGGAATACGCAGTATTTT
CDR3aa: CASSPNRALGNTQYF

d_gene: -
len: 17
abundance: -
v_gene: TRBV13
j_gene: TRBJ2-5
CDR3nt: TGTGCCAGCAGCTTCTCTACGGCCGGGGGGCGGCCAGAGACCCAGTACTTC
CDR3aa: CASSFSTAGGRPETQYF

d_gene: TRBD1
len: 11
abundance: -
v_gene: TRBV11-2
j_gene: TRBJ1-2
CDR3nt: TGTGCCAGCAGGACAGGGTATGGCTACACCTTC
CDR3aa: CASRTGYGYTF